This T cell receptor beta chain was captured in a study of technical replicates of blood from several donors. The germline gives CDR1 MNHNS, CDR2 SASEGT. Germline trimming cut 6 bases from V and 8 bases from J; bases unmatched to any gene: 7. CDR3 length: 13 amino acids. Libraries were prepared by immunoSEQ multiplex PCR; TCRdb keeps only in-frame clonotypes and omits some of them. The sample yields some 70,000 clones, approximately 97% seen once. This receptor was identified in a human donor in good health. Sequenced input: T cells isolated from PBMCs. This chain uses TRBV6-1 with TRBJ1-2, with 9 bases identical to TRBD1. The CDR3 DNA reads TGTGCCAGCAGCGTACAGGGGGCGAGGGGCTACACCTTC. Protein sequence: CASSVQGARGYTF.